This T cell receptor beta chain was sequenced for a study of Graves' ophthalmopathy and Graves' hyperthyroidism. This clonotype was seen at least ten times. The antigen remains undetermined. The CDR3 extends over 14 amino acids. The germline CDR1 and CDR2 sequences are MNHNS and SASEGT. The V and J ends lost 10 bases and 5 bases respectively, with 20 bases between them. Researchers took RNA transcripts and amplified TCR beta CDR3 regions from them. Scientists carried out first-round RT-PCR using HTBI primers and then a second-round multiplex PCR. TCRdb analysed the multiplex PCR reads with MiXCR anew, one entry per CDR3 protein. In the table there are around 400,000 distinct CDR3 sequences, 18% of which are singletons. Sampling 10 ml of fresh peripheral blood provided the PBMCs. Study-level findings and limits: Predictions made by the model for ophthalmopathy progression reached 70.59% sensitivity and almost 75% specificity. Thyroid clonotypes that were expanded above 0.001 frequency mostly also appeared in blood.

The sequence came from a woman between 18 and 30 years old with Graves' ophthalmopathy. The sequencing sample was made of peripheral blood. The chain has TRBV6-1 and TRBJ2-5; either TRBD1 or TRBD2 may fit D (7 bases each). CDR3 protein: CAIGGTAGVETQYF. The CDR3 coding sequence is TGTGCCATCGGGGGGACAGCAGGAGTGGAGACCCAGTACTTC.